The rows below give T cell receptor beta chains drawn from one sample of a study of identical twins. TCRdb recomputed calls from the 5' RACE reads with MiXCR, one row per CDR3 protein. The table includes about 240,000 distinct CDR3 sequences, about 13% detected once. This sample also appeared in a second study, on yellow fever vaccine responses in identical twins.

The sample was memory (CD45RO+) T cells sorted from blood. The receptors here all came from a woman under 30 in good health. Both conserved end residues are part of each CDR3. A D gene is named only where the DNA matches it firmly. Size values are once, few and many counts, or a class for expanded clones, and some rows have none.

d_call: NA; j_call: TRBJ2-4; v_call: TRBV4-3; clone_size: NA; cdr3_aa: CASSQRPGENIQYF; cdr3_nt: TGCGCCAGCAGCCAAAGGCCCGGGGAAAACATTCAGTACTTC
d_call: NA; j_call: TRBJ2-4; v_call: TRBV28; clone_size: few; cdr3_aa: CASGGTSVVAKNIQYF; cdr3_nt: TGTGCCAGCGGGGGGACGTCCGTTGTAGCCAAAAACATTCAGTACTTC
d_call: TRBD1; j_call: TRBJ2-3; v_call: TRBV4-1; clone_size: NA; cdr3_aa: CASRGQDTDTQYF; cdr3_nt: TGCGCCAGCAGAGGACAGGACACAGATACGCAGTATTTT
d_call: NA; j_call: TRBJ2-3; v_call: TRBV12-3/TRBV12-4; clone_size: many; cdr3_aa: CASSLTGTGTDTQYF; cdr3_nt: TGTGCCAGCAGTTTAACCGGGACGGGCACAGATACGCAGTATTTT
d_call: NA; j_call: TRBJ2-3; v_call: TRBV2; clone_size: NA; cdr3_aa: CASKRGDTQYF; cdr3_nt: TGTGCCAGCAAGAGGGGAGATACGCAGTATTTT
d_call: NA; j_call: TRBJ1-1; v_call: TRBV12-3/TRBV12-4; clone_size: NA; cdr3_aa: CASRPTANTEAFF; cdr3_nt: TGTGCCAGCAGACCGACAGCGAACACTGAAGCTTTCTTT
d_call: TRBD2; j_call: TRBJ2-1; v_call: TRBV7-2; clone_size: few; cdr3_aa: CASSLGAGGGSYNEQFF; cdr3_nt: TGTGCCAGCAGCTTAGGGGCCGGGGGGGGATCCTACAATGAGCAGTTCTTC
d_call: NA; j_call: TRBJ2-3; v_call: TRBV20-1; clone_size: many; cdr3_aa: CSATHPGTTDTQYF; cdr3_nt: TGCAGTGCTACTCATCCAGGGACCACAGATACGCAGTATTTT
d_call: TRBD2; j_call: TRBJ2-3; v_call: TRBV20-1; clone_size: many; cdr3_aa: CSAGTSGRTDTQYF; cdr3_nt: TGCAGTGCTGGGACTAGCGGACGCACAGATACGCAGTATTTT
d_call: NA; j_call: TRBJ2-7; v_call: TRBV28; clone_size: NA; cdr3_aa: CASSLGRPPYEQYF; cdr3_nt: TGTGCCAGCAGCCTAGGGAGGCCGCCCTACGAGCAGTACTTC
d_call: NA; j_call: TRBJ2-2; v_call: TRBV12-3/TRBV12-4; clone_size: NA; cdr3_aa: CASNPSGLLTGELFF; cdr3_nt: TGTGCCAGCAATCCTTCCGGACTACTCACCGGGGAGCTGTTTTTT
d_call: TRBD1; j_call: TRBJ2-7; v_call: TRBV6-1; clone_size: NA; cdr3_aa: CASSSGTGPREQYF; cdr3_nt: TGTGCCAGCAGCTCCGGGACAGGCCCCCGGGAGCAGTACTTC
d_call: NA; j_call: TRBJ2-3; v_call: TRBV24-1; clone_size: few; cdr3_aa: CATSDLVQGQHTQYF; cdr3_nt: TGTGCCACCAGTGATTTAGTGCAGGGCCAACATACGCAGTATTTT
d_call: NA; j_call: TRBJ2-7; v_call: TRBV11-2; clone_size: NA; cdr3_aa: CASSLGWGSSDEQYF; cdr3_nt: TGTGCCAGCAGCTTAGGATGGGGGAGTTCCGACGAGCAGTACTTC
d_call: NA; j_call: TRBJ1-1; v_call: TRBV12-3/TRBV12-4; clone_size: NA; cdr3_aa: CASSNNRVGIRTEAFF; cdr3_nt: TGTGCCAGCAGTAACAACAGGGTAGGGATCCGGACTGAAGCTTTCTTT
d_call: NA; j_call: TRBJ2-7; v_call: TRBV7-2; clone_size: NA; cdr3_aa: CASSLTRVEQYF; cdr3_nt: TGTGCCAGCAGCTTAACCAGGGTCGAGCAGTACTTC
d_call: TRBD1; j_call: TRBJ1-4; v_call: TRBV20-1; clone_size: NA; cdr3_aa: CSARGGTVAPEAEKLFF; cdr3_nt: TGCAGTGCTAGAGGAGGGACAGTGGCACCCGAAGCCGAAAAACTGTTTTTT
d_call: TRBD1; j_call: TRBJ1-1; v_call: TRBV20-1; clone_size: few; cdr3_aa: CSARDPDRGVTEAFF; cdr3_nt: TGCAGTGCTAGAGATCCGGACAGGGGAGTCACTGAAGCTTTCTTT
d_call: NA; j_call: TRBJ2-5; v_call: TRBV12-3/TRBV12-4; clone_size: few; cdr3_aa: CASSLNYGETQYF; cdr3_nt: TGTGCCAGCAGTTTAAACTACGGAGAGACCCAGTACTTC
d_call: NA; j_call: TRBJ2-1; v_call: TRBV7-8; clone_size: many; cdr3_aa: CASSLMSSSYHNEQFF; cdr3_nt: TGTGCCAGCAGCTTAATGTCTAGCTCCTATCACAATGAGCAGTTCTTC
d_call: TRBD1; j_call: TRBJ2-3; v_call: TRBV11-2; clone_size: few; cdr3_aa: CASSLQRNIQGMLADTQYF; cdr3_nt: TGTGCCAGCAGCTTACAACGAAATATACAGGGGATGTTGGCAGATACGCAGTATTTT
d_call: NA; j_call: TRBJ2-7; v_call: TRBV7-2; clone_size: few; cdr3_aa: CASSLGGGGQYEQYF; cdr3_nt: TGTGCCAGCAGCTTAGGGGGCGGGGGACAGTACGAGCAGTACTTC
d_call: NA; j_call: TRBJ1-5; v_call: TRBV12-3/TRBV12-4; clone_size: few; cdr3_aa: CASSDGKGTRSNQPQHF; cdr3_nt: TGTGCCAGCAGTGATGGAAAGGGTACAAGGAGCAATCAGCCCCAGCATTTT
d_call: NA; j_call: TRBJ2-1; v_call: TRBV11-3; clone_size: few; cdr3_aa: CASSFEAVSYNEQFF; cdr3_nt: TGTGCCAGCAGCTTCGAAGCGGTCTCCTACAATGAGCAGTTCTTC
d_call: TRBD1; j_call: TRBJ2-1; v_call: TRBV28; clone_size: many; cdr3_aa: CASSRDRGRGGEQFF; cdr3_nt: TGTGCCAGCAGCCGTGACAGGGGACGAGGAGGTGAGCAGTTCTTC
d_call: TRBD1; j_call: TRBJ2-5; v_call: TRBV28; clone_size: NA; cdr3_aa: CASSILPTGEETQYF; cdr3_nt: TGTGCCAGCAGTATACTACCGACAGGGGAAGAGACCCAGTACTTC
d_call: NA; j_call: TRBJ2-5; v_call: TRBV5-5; clone_size: NA; cdr3_aa: CASSFFRQQETQYF; cdr3_nt: TGTGCCAGCAGCTTTTTCCGACAGCAAGAGACCCAGTACTTC
d_call: TRBD2; j_call: TRBJ2-3; v_call: TRBV29-1; clone_size: many; cdr3_aa: CSVERSGSTDTQYF; cdr3_nt: TGCAGCGTTGAAAGGAGCGGGAGTACAGATACGCAGTATTTT
d_call: TRBD2; j_call: TRBJ2-2; v_call: TRBV12-3/TRBV12-4; clone_size: NA; cdr3_aa: CASRRTSGGRSAGELFF; cdr3_nt: TGTGCCAGCAGGCGGACTAGCGGGGGTCGTTCCGCCGGGGAGCTGTTTTTT
d_call: TRBD1; j_call: TRBJ2-1; v_call: TRBV5-1; clone_size: NA; cdr3_aa: CASSLAMTRDRPSYNEQFF; cdr3_nt: TGCGCCAGCAGCTTGGCCATGACCCGGGACAGACCCTCCTACAATGAGCAGTTCTTC
d_call: NA; j_call: TRBJ1-2; v_call: TRBV3-1; clone_size: few; cdr3_aa: CASSRPGQSYGYTF; cdr3_nt: TGTGCCAGCAGCCGGCCGGGACAAAGCTATGGCTACACCTTC
d_call: TRBD2; j_call: TRBJ2-3; v_call: TRBV7-2; clone_size: many; cdr3_aa: CASSPQRLAGRDTQYF; cdr3_nt: TGTGCCAGCAGCCCACAACGACTAGCGGGGAGGGATACGCAGTATTTT
d_call: NA; j_call: TRBJ2-6; v_call: TRBV3-1; clone_size: few; cdr3_aa: CASSPFGSGANVLTF; cdr3_nt: TGTGCCAGCAGTCCATTCGGCTCTGGGGCCAACGTCCTGACTTTC
d_call: TRBD2; j_call: TRBJ2-4; v_call: TRBV29-1; clone_size: many; cdr3_aa: CSVEPLAGGPAKNIQYF; cdr3_nt: TGCAGCGTTGAACCACTAGCGGGAGGGCCAGCCAAAAACATTCAGTACTTC
d_call: NA; j_call: TRBJ2-7; v_call: TRBV28; clone_size: NA; cdr3_aa: CASLPRGRTYEQYF; cdr3_nt: TGTGCCAGCCTCCCCCGGGGGCGCACCTACGAGCAGTACTTC
d_call: NA; j_call: TRBJ1-1; v_call: TRBV5-1; clone_size: few; cdr3_aa: CASSLRTRGATGAFF; cdr3_nt: TGCGCCAGCAGCTTGAGGACCCGGGGGGCTACGGGGGCTTTCTTT
d_call: NA; j_call: TRBJ1-1; v_call: TRBV6-5; clone_size: few; cdr3_aa: CASSYSHGTTTF; cdr3_nt: TGTGCCAGCAGTTACTCTCACGGGACCACGACCTTT
d_call: NA; j_call: TRBJ2-2; v_call: TRBV15; clone_size: NA; cdr3_aa: CATSQGQSNTGELFF; cdr3_nt: TGTGCCACCAGCCAAGGACAGTCGAACACCGGGGAGCTGTTTTTT
d_call: TRBD1; j_call: TRBJ2-1; v_call: TRBV7-2; clone_size: many; cdr3_aa: CASSLSGQDLNEQFF; cdr3_nt: TGTGCCAGCAGCTTATCGGGACAGGATCTCAATGAGCAGTTCTTC
d_call: TRBD2; j_call: TRBJ2-7; v_call: TRBV29-1; clone_size: NA; cdr3_aa: CSVVRSGGSYEQYF; cdr3_nt: TGCAGCGTTGTTCGGTCGGGGGGCTCCTACGAGCAGTACTTC
d_call: TRBD1; j_call: TRBJ2-3; v_call: TRBV7-2; clone_size: many; cdr3_aa: CASSPRTGSDTQYF; cdr3_nt: TGTGCCAGCAGCCCCCGGACAGGGTCCGATACGCAGTATTTT
d_call: TRBD1; j_call: TRBJ1-4; v_call: TRBV30; clone_size: NA; cdr3_aa: CAWSFLGQPHEKLFF; cdr3_nt: TGTGCCTGGAGTTTTCTGGGACAGCCCCATGAAAAACTGTTTTTT
d_call: TRBD2; j_call: TRBJ2-5; v_call: TRBV12-3/TRBV12-4; clone_size: few; cdr3_aa: CASRTTSGGRETQYF; cdr3_nt: TGTGCCAGCAGGACCACTAGCGGGGGGCGAGAGACCCAGTACTTC
d_call: NA; j_call: TRBJ2-7; v_call: TRBV20-1; clone_size: many; cdr3_aa: CSARAVSSSYYEQYF; cdr3_nt: TGCAGTGCTAGAGCGGTCAGTAGCTCTTACTACGAGCAGTACTTC
d_call: NA; j_call: TRBJ2-2; v_call: TRBV9; clone_size: few; cdr3_aa: CASSVVGGYTGELFF; cdr3_nt: TGTGCCAGCAGCGTAGTAGGGGGATACACCGGGGAGCTGTTTTTT
d_call: NA; j_call: TRBJ2-5; v_call: TRBV20-1; clone_size: NA; cdr3_aa: CSASDFAAVQETQYF; cdr3_nt: TGCAGTGCTAGTGATTTCGCGGCAGTCCAAGAGACCCAGTACTTC
d_call: TRBD1; j_call: TRBJ1-2; v_call: TRBV7-9; clone_size: NA; cdr3_aa: CASGSRDSLYGYTF; cdr3_nt: TGTGCCAGCGGTTCCCGGGACAGTCTCTATGGCTACACCTTC